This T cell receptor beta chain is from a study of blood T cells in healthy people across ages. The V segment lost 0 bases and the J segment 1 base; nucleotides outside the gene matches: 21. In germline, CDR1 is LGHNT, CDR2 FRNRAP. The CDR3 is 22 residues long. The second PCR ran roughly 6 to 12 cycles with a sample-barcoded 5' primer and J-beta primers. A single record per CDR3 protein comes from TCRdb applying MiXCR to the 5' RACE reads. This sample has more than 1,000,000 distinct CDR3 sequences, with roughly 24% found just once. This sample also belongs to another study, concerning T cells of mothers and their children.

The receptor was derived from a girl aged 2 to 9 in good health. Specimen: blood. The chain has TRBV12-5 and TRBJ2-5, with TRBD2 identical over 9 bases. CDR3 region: CASGLVRGGRAGEALPQETQYF. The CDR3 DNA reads TGTGCTAGTGGTTTGGTACGGGGCGGGAGGGCCGGGGAGGCCCTCCCCCAAGAGACCCAGTACTTC.